Reported below is one TCR beta chain. This entry belongs to a study of control samples from healthy donors and cancer patients. Method: immunoSEQ multiplex PCR; TCRdb's copy keeps in-frame clones and lacks some. The table has 200,000 or so clones, around 94% seen once. The sample was blood. The TCR sequence derives from a man aged 50 to 59 in good health.

This CDR3 reads CASSYRQPKNIQYF. The CDR3 DNA reads TGTGCCAGCAGTTACCGACAGCCTAAAAACATTCAGTACTTC. The chain has TRBV6-2 or TRBV6-3 and TRBJ2-4; D is perhaps TRBD1 (5 bases). The CDR3 consists of 14 residues. Germline values: CDR1 MNHEY, CDR2 SVGEGT. The ends were cut back, 2 bases at V and 4 bases at J, with 9 bases in the middle.